A selection of T cell receptor beta chains follows, all from one sample in a study of T cells in Graves' hyperthyroidism and ophthalmopathy. One entry per CDR3 protein results from TCRdb running MiXCR on the multiplex PCR reads. Of 640,000 or so distinct CDR3 sequences listed, approximately 14% are singletons. Material: blood. These receptors were taken from a woman in her forties with Graves' ophthalmopathy. Each CDR3 is given with its conserved first and last residue. Each record gives: V gene, D gene, clone size, J gene, CDR3 protein, CDR3 DNA. D genes are given only for firm matches. Rows give clone size only sometimes, using once, few, many, or a class for an expanded clone.

V gene: TRBV6-2/TRBV6-3
D gene: .
clone size: many
J gene: TRBJ2-7
CDR3 protein: CASGLEQYF
CDR3 DNA: TGTGCCAGCGGTCTCGAGCAGTACTTC

V gene: TRBV27
D gene: .
clone size: many
J gene: TRBJ2-2
CDR3 protein: CASSFTGYTGELFF
CDR3 DNA: TGTGCCAGCAGCTTTACAGGGTACACCGGGGAGCTGTTTTTT

V gene: TRBV15
D gene: TRBD2
clone size: .
J gene: TRBJ2-7
CDR3 protein: CATSLGLDPYEQYF
CDR3 DNA: TGTGCCACCAGCTTGGGACTAGACCCCTACGAGCAGTACTTC

V gene: TRBV28
D gene: TRBD2
clone size: many
J gene: TRBJ2-7
CDR3 protein: CASRLAGGSTYEQYF
CDR3 DNA: TGTGCCAGCAGGCTAGCGGGAGGCTCGACATACGAGCAGTACTTC

V gene: TRBV6-1
D gene: .
clone size: .
J gene: TRBJ1-2
CDR3 protein: CASSRDANYGYTF
CDR3 DNA: TGTGCCAGCAGTAGGGACGCTAACTATGGCTACACCTTC

V gene: TRBV6-2/TRBV6-3
D gene: .
clone size: many
J gene: TRBJ2-7
CDR3 protein: CASWVGGIYEQYF
CDR3 DNA: TGTGCCAGCTGGGTAGGGGGGATCTACGAGCAGTACTTC

V gene: TRBV7-2
D gene: TRBD1
clone size: few
J gene: TRBJ2-7
CDR3 protein: CASSQGQGRYEQYF
CDR3 DNA: TGTGCCAGCAGCCAGGGACAGGGTCGCTACGAGCAGTACTTC

V gene: TRBV3-1
D gene: TRBD1
clone size: many
J gene: TRBJ1-1
CDR3 protein: CASSQATGVMTEAFF
CDR3 DNA: TGTGCCAGCAGCCAAGCCACAGGGGTTATGACTGAAGCTTTCTTT

V gene: TRBV11-2
D gene: TRBD1
clone size: .
J gene: TRBJ2-2
CDR3 protein: CASSKDRAANTGELFF
CDR3 DNA: TGTGCCAGCAGCAAGGACAGGGCTGCGAACACCGGGGAGCTGTTTTTT

V gene: TRBV28
D gene: TRBD1
clone size: many
J gene: TRBJ1-2
CDR3 protein: CASSSNGQGFHYGYTF
CDR3 DNA: TGTGCCAGCAGTTCAAATGGACAGGGTTTTCACTATGGCTACACCTTC

V gene: TRBV11-1
D gene: .
clone size: many
J gene: TRBJ1-5
CDR3 protein: CASSLGAGDGNQPQHF
CDR3 DNA: TGTGCCAGCAGCTTAGGGGCAGGGGATGGCAATCAGCCCCAGCATTTT

V gene: TRBV6-1
D gene: .
clone size: .
J gene: TRBJ1-1
CDR3 protein: CASSPKGGTEAFF
CDR3 DNA: TGTGCCAGCAGTCCTAAAGGGGGCACTGAAGCTTTCTTT

V gene: TRBV6-1
D gene: .
clone size: .
J gene: TRBJ1-5
CDR3 protein: CASTPWRDGANQPQHF
CDR3 DNA: TGTGCCAGCACCCCATGGCGGGACGGGGCCAATCAGCCCCAGCATTTT

V gene: TRBV7-2
D gene: TRBD2
clone size: many
J gene: TRBJ2-7
CDR3 protein: CASTEPGLTFGEQYF
CDR3 DNA: TGTGCCAGCACCGAGCCGGGACTAACCTTTGGGGAGCAGTACTTC

V gene: TRBV28
D gene: TRBD2
clone size: .
J gene: TRBJ2-2
CDR3 protein: CASTQAGTGELFF
CDR3 DNA: TGTGCCAGCACTCAAGCGGGGACCGGGGAGCTGTTTTTT

V gene: TRBV28
D gene: TRBD1
clone size: many
J gene: TRBJ1-2
CDR3 protein: CASSSGQAIDRYTF
CDR3 DNA: TGTGCCAGCAGTTCTGGACAGGCTATCGATCGGTACACCTTC

V gene: TRBV6-1
D gene: TRBD1
clone size: many
J gene: TRBJ2-2
CDR3 protein: CASRAGTGAGELFF
CDR3 DNA: TGTGCCAGCAGGGCCGGGACAGGGGCCGGGGAGCTGTTTTTT

V gene: TRBV7-3
D gene: .
clone size: few
J gene: TRBJ1-3
CDR3 protein: CASSPGAYGGSGNTIYF
CDR3 DNA: TGTGCCAGCAGCCCCGGAGCTTATGGGGGCTCTGGAAACACCATATATTTT

V gene: TRBV5-1
D gene: TRBD1
clone size: few
J gene: TRBJ1-2
CDR3 protein: CASSLDAGGRNYGYTF
CDR3 DNA: TGCGCCAGCAGCTTGGATGCAGGGGGCCGGAACTATGGCTACACCTTC

V gene: TRBV20-1
D gene: TRBD2
clone size: many
J gene: TRBJ2-4
CDR3 protein: CSARASGLLAKNIQYF
CDR3 DNA: TGCAGTGCTAGGGCTAGCGGGCTTCTAGCCAAAAACATTCAGTACTTC

V gene: TRBV6-5
D gene: .
clone size: many
J gene: TRBJ1-2
CDR3 protein: CASSSEDLPYGYTF
CDR3 DNA: TGTGCCAGCAGTTCGGAGGATCTACCCTATGGCTACACCTTC

V gene: TRBV12-3/TRBV12-4
D gene: .
clone size: few
J gene: TRBJ2-7
CDR3 protein: CASSLASRFYEQYF
CDR3 DNA: TGTGCCAGCAGTTTAGCTTCCCGATTCTACGAGCAGTACTTC

V gene: TRBV24-1
D gene: TRBD2
clone size: .
J gene: TRBJ2-3
CDR3 protein: CATSERAGTDTQYF
CDR3 DNA: TGTGCCACCAGTGAGAGAGCGGGAACAGATACGCAGTATTTT

V gene: TRBV19
D gene: TRBD1
clone size: many
J gene: TRBJ1-5
CDR3 protein: CASSVYTGAENQPQHF
CDR3 DNA: TGTGCCAGTAGTGTATACACAGGGGCCGAAAATCAGCCCCAGCATTTT

V gene: TRBV6-1
D gene: TRBD1
clone size: .
J gene: TRBJ1-5
CDR3 protein: CASSSTGFVNGPQHF
CDR3 DNA: TGTGCCAGCAGCTCGACAGGGTTCGTTAATGGGCCCCAGCATTTT

V gene: TRBV4-3
D gene: .
clone size: few
J gene: TRBJ1-5
CDR3 protein: CASSQDLEQPQHF
CDR3 DNA: TGCGCCAGCAGCCAAGATCTCGAGCAGCCCCAGCATTTT

V gene: TRBV20-1
D gene: TRBD2
clone size: many
J gene: TRBJ2-3
CDR3 protein: CSARFAGGDTQYF
CDR3 DNA: TGCAGTGCTAGGTTCGCCGGGGGGGATACGCAGTATTTT

V gene: TRBV7-6
D gene: TRBD2
clone size: many
J gene: TRBJ2-2
CDR3 protein: CASSFGTSGSNGELFF
CDR3 DNA: TGTGCCAGCAGCTTTGGGACTAGCGGGAGTAACGGGGAGCTGTTTTTT

V gene: TRBV12-3/TRBV12-4
D gene: .
clone size: many
J gene: TRBJ1-6
CDR3 protein: CASSDVTGDNSPLHF
CDR3 DNA: TGTGCCAGCAGCGACGTGACAGGAGATAATTCACCCCTCCACTTT

V gene: TRBV6-5
D gene: .
clone size: many
J gene: TRBJ2-7
CDR3 protein: CASSDSPYEQYF
CDR3 DNA: TGTGCCAGCAGTGACAGCCCCTACGAGCAGTACTTC

V gene: TRBV24-1
D gene: TRBD2
clone size: .
J gene: TRBJ2-7
CDR3 protein: CATSLAAQGVHEQYF
CDR3 DNA: TGTGCCACCAGCCTAGCGGCCCAGGGCGTGCACGAGCAGTACTTC

V gene: TRBV28
D gene: .
clone size: many
J gene: TRBJ2-4
CDR3 protein: CASSLYEGAKNIQYF
CDR3 DNA: TGTGCCAGCAGTTTATATGAGGGGGCCAAAAACATTCAGTACTTC

V gene: TRBV6-2/TRBV6-3
D gene: TRBD1
clone size: many
J gene: TRBJ1-2
CDR3 protein: CASRPSGGDGYTF
CDR3 DNA: TGTGCCAGCAGACCCTCAGGGGGCGACGGCTACACCTTC

V gene: TRBV6-2/TRBV6-3
D gene: .
clone size: many
J gene: TRBJ1-5
CDR3 protein: CASSYGVSNQPQHF
CDR3 DNA: TGTGCCAGCAGTTATGGTGTGAGCAATCAGCCCCAGCATTTT

V gene: TRBV19
D gene: TRBD2
clone size: few
J gene: TRBJ2-2
CDR3 protein: CASSKEGLAANTGELFF
CDR3 DNA: TGTGCCAGTAGTAAGGAGGGACTAGCGGCGAACACCGGGGAGCTGTTTTTT

V gene: TRBV28
D gene: .
clone size: many
J gene: TRBJ2-5
CDR3 protein: CASGGPQETQYF
CDR3 DNA: TGTGCCAGCGGCGGGCCCCAAGAGACCCAGTACTTC

V gene: TRBV6-1
D gene: TRBD1
clone size: many
J gene: TRBJ1-1
CDR3 protein: CASSLQDRPYTEAFF
CDR3 DNA: TGTGCCAGCAGTCTTCAGGACAGGCCCTACACTGAAGCTTTCTTT

V gene: TRBV20-1
D gene: TRBD2
clone size: many
J gene: TRBJ2-7
CDR3 protein: CSAMREVYEQYF
CDR3 DNA: TGCAGTGCTATGCGGGAGGTCTACGAGCAGTACTTC

V gene: TRBV29-1
D gene: TRBD1
clone size: many
J gene: TRBJ2-5
CDR3 protein: CSVAEETGGWRETQYF
CDR3 DNA: TGCAGCGTTGCCGAAGAAACAGGGGGCTGGAGAGAGACCCAGTACTTC

V gene: TRBV18
D gene: .
clone size: many
J gene: TRBJ1-1
CDR3 protein: CASSPSPTANTEAFF
CDR3 DNA: TGTGCCAGCTCACCGTCCCCCACCGCGAACACTGAAGCTTTCTTT

V gene: TRBV19
D gene: .
clone size: .
J gene: TRBJ2-7
CDR3 protein: CASSSRSVVGEQYF
CDR3 DNA: TGTGCCAGTAGTAGCCGCTCCGTAGTGGGGGAGCAGTACTTC

V gene: TRBV12-3/TRBV12-4
D gene: .
clone size: many
J gene: TRBJ2-7
CDR3 protein: CASGFDGPLDEQYF
CDR3 DNA: TGTGCCAGCGGTTTCGACGGACCACTGGACGAGCAGTACTTC

V gene: TRBV4-1
D gene: .
clone size: few
J gene: TRBJ1-5
CDR3 protein: CASSQEGVQQPQHF
CDR3 DNA: TGCGCCAGCAGCCAAGAGGGGGTACAGCAGCCCCAGCATTTT

V gene: TRBV5-4
D gene: TRBD1
clone size: .
J gene: TRBJ2-5
CDR3 protein: CASSLGGTGWGQETQYF
CDR3 DNA: TGTGCCAGCAGCTTGGGGGGGACAGGGTGGGGACAAGAGACCCAGTACTTC

V gene: TRBV6-2/TRBV6-3
D gene: TRBD2
clone size: .
J gene: TRBJ2-1
CDR3 protein: CASRPLLAGGGYNEQFF
CDR3 DNA: TGTGCCAGCAGGCCCCTACTAGCGGGAGGAGGGTACAATGAGCAGTTCTTC